Below, 22 T cell receptor beta chains from the same sample are listed, as sequenced in a study of regulatory T cells in long-lasting Graves disease. Sequencing libraries for TCR beta were prepared with iRepertoire HTBI primers and Arm-PCR of CDR3 regions. Via MiXCR, TCRdb re-called the multiplex PCR reads, giving one row per CDR3 protein. The repertoire has approximately 230,000 distinct CDR3 sequences, approximately 20% of them found once; the top ten carry around 20%. Time point specified: newly diagnosed GD, antithyroid drugs for less than 3 months. Construction of the TCR library relied on RNA isolated from PBMCs. Sequenced material: peripheral blood mononuclear cells (PBMCs), taken at new diagnosis, from a patient treated with antithyroid drugs. The receptors here all came from a female donor with Graves disease.

The chain couples TRBV5-4 to TRBJ1-2; no clear D. This CDR3 region has 13 residues. CDR1 SGHNT and CDR2 YYREEE come from the germline V gene (reference sequence). The V end lost 2 bases, the J end lost 7 bases, and 12 bases lay between the germline ends. The CDR3 DNA reads as TGTGCCAGCAGCTTTAGAGAAATCGGTGGCTACACCTTC. Translated, it gives CASSFREIGGYTF.

This clonotype was seen many times. One end of the junction varies from germline; a read error may be responsible. V usage is TRBV24-1 and J usage is TRBJ2-5; the D gene could be TRBD1 or TRBD2 (5 bases each). The germline V gene encodes CDR1 KGHDR and CDR2 SFDVKD. This CDR3 is 15 amino acids long. The DNA of the CDR3 is TGTGCCACCAGTGACCCCCGGGACCTCGAGAAGACCCAGTGCTTC. Translating it yields CATSDPRDLEKTQCF.

This clonotype was seen many times. The chain carries TRBV28 and TRBJ2-7; D is possibly TRBD2 (6 bases). Trimming shortened V by 3 bases and J by 2 bases, and 8 bases separated the two germline ends. The CDR3 spans 13 residues. Germline CDR1 is MDHEN and CDR2 is SYDVKM. The DNA of the CDR3 is TGTGCCAGCAGTTTGGCGGGACCCTACGAGCAGTACTTC. Its protein product is CASSLAGPYEQYF.

This clonotype showed up many times. The V call is TRBV2, the J call TRBJ1-4, with a tentative D call TRBD1 (5 bases). The ends were cut back, 3 bases at V and 6 bases at J, with 11 bases in the middle. The length of the CDR3 is 14 residues. The germline CDR1 and CDR2 sequences are SNHLY and FYNNEI. CDR3 sequence: CASSDIRGDEKLFF. The DNA for the CDR3 is TGTGCCAGCAGTGACATCCGAGGGGATGAAAAACTGTTTTTT.

This clonotype was seen at least ten times. V is TRBV10-2 and J is TRBJ1-6, with 10 positions matching TRBD1. The length of the CDR3 is 17 residues. The germline gives CDR1 WSHSY, CDR2 SAAADI. V shed 3 bases and J 3 bases; nucleotides not matched to a gene: 5. As DNA, the CDR3 is TGCGCCAGCAGTGACCCGACAGGGGGCGGCTATAATTCACCCCTCCACTTT. Translated, it gives CASSDPTGGGYNSPLHF.

The chain carries TRBV11-2 and TRBJ2-7; TRBD2 matches at 10 bases. Germline V gives CDR1 SGHAT, CDR2 FQNNGV. Trimming cost V 5 bases and J 0 bases; bases outside gene matches: 4. The CDR3 is made up of 15 amino acids. CDR3 nucleotides: TGTGCCAGCAGCCGGACTAGCGGATACTCCTACGAGCAGTACTTC. It translates to CASSRTSGYSYEQYF.

This chain connects TRBV20-1 to TRBJ2-2, with 7 nucleotides matching TRBD1. With V trimmed by 3 bases and J by 1 base, 2 bases remained unmatched. The CDR3 is 14 residues long. The germline gives CDR1 DFQATT, CDR2 SNEGSKA (reference sequence). The CDR3 DNA reads TGCAGTGCTAGGGGACAGATGAACACCGGGGAGCTGTTTTTT. It specifies CSARGQMNTGELFF.

This clonotype has a count of ten or more. This chain joins TRBV6-1 and TRBJ1-4; TRBD1 aligns across 9 bases. CDR1 MNHNS and CDR2 SASEGT come from the germline V gene. The CDR3 extends over 14 amino acids. The trim removed 7 bases at V and 5 bases at J, leaving 5 bases unmatched. The CDR3 loop reads CASTPGQGNEKLFF. CDR3 bases: TGTGCCAGCACACCGGGACAGGGAAATGAAAAACTGTTTTTT.

Ten or more counts support this clonotype. The gene calls are TRBV19 and TRBJ1-4; TRBD1 matches 7 bases. CDR3 size: 15 residues. In germline, CDR1 is LNHDA, CDR2 SQIVND (reference sequence). The V gene end was trimmed by 3 bases and the J gene end by 5 bases; junction bases not matched to a gene: 6. Written as DNA, the CDR3 is TGTGCCAGTAGTATCAGTTGGGACAGAAATGAAAAACTGTTTTTT. Translating it yields CASSISWDRNEKLFF.

With respect to this clonotype: A read error is the likely source, as a far larger clone sits one nucleotide away. This chain links TRBV12-3 or TRBV12-4 with TRBJ2-5; 7 bases match TRBD1. The last part of the DNA fits TRBJ2-1 better; the J call may be wrong. The CDR3 extends over 13 amino acids. This CDR3 reads CASSTGQQETQFF. For the CDR3, the DNA is TGTGCCAGCAGTACGGGACAGCAAGAGACCCAGTTCTTC.

The chain uses TRBV14 and TRBJ2-5; 8 nucleotides line up with TRBD2. This CDR3 spans 18 amino acids. Germline loops: CDR1 SGHDN, CDR2 FVKESK. Unmatched junction bases numbered 9, after V lost 0 bases and J lost 0 bases. CDR3 residues: CASSQDSILAGYQETQYF. The CDR3 bases are TGTGCCAGCAGCCAAGATAGCATCCTAGCGGGCTACCAAGAGACCCAGTACTTC.

This clonotype was observed many times. DNA for the CDR3: TGCAGCGCCGGAACAAGGGATCAAGAGACCCAGTACTTC. This codes for CSAGTRDQETQYF. The chain carries TRBV29-1 and TRBJ2-5; D is unclear. V gave up 7 bases and J gave up 2 bases, with 14 bases separating them. The length of the CDR3 is 13 residues. The germline CDR1 and CDR2 sequences are SQVTM and ANQGSEA. The entire variable domain, with the rest obtained from reference TRBV29-1 and TRBJ2-5, is as follows: SAVISQKPSRDICQRGTSLTIQCQVDSQVTMMFWYRQQPGQSLTLIATANQGSEATYESGFVIDKFPISRPNLTFSTLTVSNMSPEDSSIYLCSAGTRDQETQYFGPGTRLLVL.

This clonotype was counted between two and nine times. The V and J genes are TRBV6-5 and TRBJ1-2, with D hard to call. Trimming removed 2 bases at V and 7 bases at J, with 5 bases between. The CDR3 has 11 amino acids. The germline V gene has CDR1 MNHEY and CDR2 SVGAGI. CDR3 protein: CASSYLAGYTF. The CDR3 nucleotides read TGTGCCAGCAGTTACCTTGCTGGCTACACCTTC.

This clonotype has ten or more counts. V usage is TRBV24-1 and J usage is TRBJ2-5; 14 nucleotides align to TRBD2. Losses at the gene ends were 4 bases for V and 5 bases for J; bases not matched to a gene: 5. Germline V gene data show CDR1 as KGHDR and CDR2 as SFDVKD. This CDR3 has 16 amino acids. In nucleotides, the CDR3 is TGTGCCACCAGTGACCCGGGACTAGCGGGAGACGAGACCCAGTACTTC. It yields the protein CATSDPGLAGDETQYF.

The gene calls are TRBV11-2 and TRBJ2-3, with 7 bases lining up with TRBD2. Germline values: CDR1 SGHAT, CDR2 FQNNGV. The CDR3 is made up of 19 amino acids. J gave up 0 bases and V 5 bases, and 17 bases lay outside the gene matches. In nucleotides, the CDR3 is TGTGCCAGCAGCCCGGGGGGTTTATTGGACTCCTATAGCACAGATACGCAGTATTTT. Residues: CASSPGGLLDSYSTDTQYF.

This clonotype was counted many times. A much more abundant neighbour one base away suggests this may be a read error. The rearrangement joins TRBV7-9 to TRBJ1-1; no reliable D call. The CDR3 consists of 13 residues. The V and J ends lost 1 base and 10 bases respectively, with 13 bases between them. The germline CDR1 and CDR2 sequences are SEHNR and FQNEAQ (reference sequence). In DNA, the CDR3 is TGTGCCAGCAGCTTAGGGACGTCTTCTGGAGCTTTCTTT. Its translation: CASSLGTSSGAFF.

At least ten counts were recorded for this clonotype. This chain connects TRBV2 to TRBJ2-3; TRBD2 aligns across 13 bases. The CDR3 length is 15 residues. Germline V gene data show CDR1 as SNHLY and CDR2 as FYNNEI. V gave up 4 bases and J gave up 10 bases; unmatched junction bases: 8. The CDR3 bases are TGTGCCAGCAGTGTAAGGACTAGCGGGAGAGGTGCGCAGTATTTT. It encodes CASSVRTSGRGAQYF. Full variable domain (rest looked up from reference TRBV2 and TRBJ2-3): EPEVTQTPSHQVTQMGQEVILRCVPISNHLYFYWYRQILGQKVEFLVSFYNNEISEKSEIFDDQFSVERPDGSNFTLKIRSTKLEDSAMYFCASSVRTSGRGAQYFGPGTRLTVL.

This clonotype occurred many times. V and J are TRBV5-6 and TRBJ2-5, with D perhaps matching TRBD2 (6 bases). The CDR3 loop spans 16 amino acids. Germline CDR1 SGHDT, CDR2 YYEEEE. V was pared by 0 bases and J by 4 bases, with 16 bases between. The DNA of the CDR3 is TGTGCCAGCAGCTTGGACCGTTTCGGGAGCCGAGAGACCCAGTACTTC. The encoded protein is CASSLDRFGSRETQYF.

DNA of the CDR3: TGTGCCAGCAGTGAAACGACTAGCGCCTACAATGAGCAGTTCTTC. This codes for CASSETTSAYNEQFF. The chain recombines TRBV2 with TRBJ2-1, with 8 bases lining up with TRBD2. The CDR3 has 15 amino acids. From germline, CDR1 is SNHLY and CDR2 FYNNEI. Losses at the gene ends were 2 bases for V and 2 bases for J; bases not matched to a gene: 2.

Ten or more counts support this clonotype. CDR3 region: CATASGKFSTDTQYF. The CDR3 DNA reads TGTGCCACCGCTAGCGGAAAATTTAGCACAGATACGCAGTATTTT. V is TRBV15 and J is TRBJ2-3; 7 bases line up with TRBD2. J was trimmed by 0 bases and V by 8 bases; bases with no gene match: 8. This CDR3 has 15 amino acids. Germline lookup yields CDR1 LNHNV and CDR2 YYDKDF (reference sequence).

The J gene is TRBJ1-2, the V gene TRBV6-9; D gene uncertain. This CDR3 spans 14 amino acids. Trimming shortened V by 3 bases and J by 5 bases, and 13 bases separated the two germline ends. Germline CDR1 MNHGY, CDR2 SVAAGI. The CDR3 nucleotides read TGTGCCAGCAGTTACCTCGGGTCGGGGTATGGCTACACCTTC. This gives the protein CASSYLGSGYGYTF.

This clonotype was seen more than once but under ten times. The chain joins TRBV4-2 to TRBJ1-1; maybe TRBD1 (6 bases). Deletions cut 10 bases from V and 5 bases from J, with 17 bases between. Germline V CDR1 and CDR2: LGHNA, YNFKEQ. This CDR3 spans 13 amino acids. CDR3 DNA sequence: TGTGCCAAAGATCGGGGGCGCCGAACTGAAGCTTTCTTT. This codes for CAKDRGRRTEAFF.